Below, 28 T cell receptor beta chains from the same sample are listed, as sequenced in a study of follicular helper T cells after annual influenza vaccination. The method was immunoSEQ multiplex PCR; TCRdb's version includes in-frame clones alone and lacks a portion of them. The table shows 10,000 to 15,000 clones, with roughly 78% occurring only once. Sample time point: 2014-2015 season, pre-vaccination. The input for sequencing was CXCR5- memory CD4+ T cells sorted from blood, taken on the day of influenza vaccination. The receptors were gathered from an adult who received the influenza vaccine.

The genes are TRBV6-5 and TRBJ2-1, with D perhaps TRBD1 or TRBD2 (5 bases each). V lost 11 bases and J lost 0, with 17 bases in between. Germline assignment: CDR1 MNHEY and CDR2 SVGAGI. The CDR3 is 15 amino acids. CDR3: CAAGEGMSSYNEQFF. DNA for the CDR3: TGTGCCGCCGGTGAGGGGATGAGCTCCTACAATGAGCAGTTCTTC.

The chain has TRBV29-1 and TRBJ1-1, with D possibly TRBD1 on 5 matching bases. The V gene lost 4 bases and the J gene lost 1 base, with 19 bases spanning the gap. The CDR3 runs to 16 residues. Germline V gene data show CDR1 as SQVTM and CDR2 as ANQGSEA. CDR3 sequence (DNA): TGCAGCGTTGGCTCCCCGGGGGGTCTACAGAACACTGAAGCTTTCTTT. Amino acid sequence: CSVGSPGGLQNTEAFF.

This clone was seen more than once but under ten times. The CDR3 bases are TGTGCCAGCAGTCTGATAGCACAGCGGTTGGGCGAGCAGTACTTC. It is translated as CASSLIAQRLGEQYF. V is TRBV7-9 and J is TRBJ2-7; possibly TRBD2 for D (5 bases). The V end lost 6 bases, the J end lost 6 bases, and 21 bases lay between the germline ends. There are 15 residues in the CDR3. From germline, CDR1 is SEHNR and CDR2 FQNEAQ (reference sequence).

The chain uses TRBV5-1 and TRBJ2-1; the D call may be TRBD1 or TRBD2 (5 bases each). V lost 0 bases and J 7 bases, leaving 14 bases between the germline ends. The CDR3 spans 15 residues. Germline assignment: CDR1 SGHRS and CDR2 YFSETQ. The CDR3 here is CASSLGGTRTNEQFF. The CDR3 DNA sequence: TGCGCCAGCAGCTTGGGAGGGACGAGAACGAATGAGCAGTTCTTC. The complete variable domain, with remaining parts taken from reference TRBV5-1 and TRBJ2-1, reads KAGVTQTPRYLIKTRGQQVTLSCSPISGHRSVSWYQQTPGQGLQFLFEYFSETQRNKGNFPGRFSGRQFSNSRSEMNVSTLELGDSALYLCASSLGGTRTNEQFFGPGTRLTVL.

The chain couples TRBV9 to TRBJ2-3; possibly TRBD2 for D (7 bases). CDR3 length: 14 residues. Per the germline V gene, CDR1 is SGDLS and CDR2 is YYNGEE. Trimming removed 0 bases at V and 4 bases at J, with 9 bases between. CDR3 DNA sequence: TGTGCCAGCAGCGTAGAAGGGGGGGCAGATACGCAGTATTTT. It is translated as CASSVEGGADTQYF.

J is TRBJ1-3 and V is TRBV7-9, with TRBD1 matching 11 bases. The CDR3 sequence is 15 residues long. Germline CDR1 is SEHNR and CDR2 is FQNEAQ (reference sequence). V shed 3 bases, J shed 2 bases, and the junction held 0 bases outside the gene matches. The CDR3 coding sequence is TGTGCCAGCAGCTTGGGACAGGGGGCTGGAAACACCATATATTTT. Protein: CASSLGQGAGNTIYF.

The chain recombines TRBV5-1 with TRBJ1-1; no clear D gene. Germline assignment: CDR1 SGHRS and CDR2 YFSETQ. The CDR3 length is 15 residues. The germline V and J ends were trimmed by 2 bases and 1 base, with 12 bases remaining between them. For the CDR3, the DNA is TGCGCCAGCAGCTTCCAGGAGTATCGGAACACTGAAGCTTTCTTT. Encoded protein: CASSFQEYRNTEAFF. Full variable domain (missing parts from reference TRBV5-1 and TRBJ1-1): KAGVTQTPRYLIKTRGQQVTLSCSPISGHRSVSWYQQTPGQGLQFLFEYFSETQRNKGNFPGRFSGRQFSNSRSEMNVSTLELGDSALYLCASSFQEYRNTEAFFGQGTRLTVV.

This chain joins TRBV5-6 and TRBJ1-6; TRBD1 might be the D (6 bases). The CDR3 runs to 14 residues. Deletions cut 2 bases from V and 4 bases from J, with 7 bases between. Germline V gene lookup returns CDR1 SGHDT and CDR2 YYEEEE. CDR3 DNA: TGTGCCAGCAGCTTAGGACAGTATAATTCACCCCTCCACTTT. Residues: CASSLGQYNSPLHF.

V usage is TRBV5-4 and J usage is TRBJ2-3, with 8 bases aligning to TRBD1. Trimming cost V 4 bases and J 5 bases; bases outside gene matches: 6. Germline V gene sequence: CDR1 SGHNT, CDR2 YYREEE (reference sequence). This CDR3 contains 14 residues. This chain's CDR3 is CASSPGQERDTQYF. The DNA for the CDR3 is TGTGCCAGCAGCCCGGGACAGGAGCGAGATACGCAGTATTTT.

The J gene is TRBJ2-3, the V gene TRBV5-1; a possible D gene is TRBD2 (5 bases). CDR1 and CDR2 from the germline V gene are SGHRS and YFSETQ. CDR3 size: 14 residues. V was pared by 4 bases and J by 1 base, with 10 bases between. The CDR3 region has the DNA TGCGCCAGCAGCAGCGGTGGGGGCACAGATACGCAGTATTTT. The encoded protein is CASSSGGGTDTQYF.

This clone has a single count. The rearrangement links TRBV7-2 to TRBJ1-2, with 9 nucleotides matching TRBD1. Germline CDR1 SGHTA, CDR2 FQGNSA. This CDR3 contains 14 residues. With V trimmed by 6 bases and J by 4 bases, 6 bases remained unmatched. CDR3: CASRTGGSSYGYTF. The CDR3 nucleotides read TGTGCCAGCAGGACAGGGGGGTCTAGCTATGGCTACACCTTC.

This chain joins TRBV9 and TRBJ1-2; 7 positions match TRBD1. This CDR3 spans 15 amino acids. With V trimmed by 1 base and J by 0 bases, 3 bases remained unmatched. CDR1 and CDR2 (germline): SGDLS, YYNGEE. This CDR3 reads CASSVQGDPNYGYTF. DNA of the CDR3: TGTGCCAGCAGCGTACAGGGGGACCCTAACTATGGCTACACCTTC.

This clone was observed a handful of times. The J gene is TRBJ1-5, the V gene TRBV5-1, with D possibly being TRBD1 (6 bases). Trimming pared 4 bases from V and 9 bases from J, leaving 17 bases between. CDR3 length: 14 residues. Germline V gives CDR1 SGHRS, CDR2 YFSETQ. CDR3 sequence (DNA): TGCGCCAGCAGCCCGGACAGTCTCCTTGGGCCCCAGCATTTT. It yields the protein CASSPDSLLGPQHF.

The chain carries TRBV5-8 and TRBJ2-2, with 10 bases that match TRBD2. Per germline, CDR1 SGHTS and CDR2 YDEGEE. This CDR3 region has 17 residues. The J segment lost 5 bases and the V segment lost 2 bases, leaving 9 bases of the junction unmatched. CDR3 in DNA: TGTGCCAGCAGCTTAGGAATTGGGACTAGCGTTACCGGGGAGCTGTTTTTT. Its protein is CASSLGIGTSVTGELFF.

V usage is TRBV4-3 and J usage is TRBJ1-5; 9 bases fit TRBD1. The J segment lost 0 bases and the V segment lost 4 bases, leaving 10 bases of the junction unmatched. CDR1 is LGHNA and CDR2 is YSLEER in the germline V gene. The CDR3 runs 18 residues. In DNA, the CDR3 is TGCGCCAGCAGCCCCGAAGCGACAGGGGGGACTAGCAATCAGCCCCAGCATTTT. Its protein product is CASSPEATGGTSNQPQHF.

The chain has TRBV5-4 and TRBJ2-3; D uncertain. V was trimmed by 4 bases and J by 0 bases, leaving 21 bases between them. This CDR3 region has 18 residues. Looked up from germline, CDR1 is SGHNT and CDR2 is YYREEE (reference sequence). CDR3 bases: TGTGCCAGCAGCCTATACTTAGGGATCACTATTAGCACAGATACGCAGTATTTT. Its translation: CASSLYLGITISTDTQYF.

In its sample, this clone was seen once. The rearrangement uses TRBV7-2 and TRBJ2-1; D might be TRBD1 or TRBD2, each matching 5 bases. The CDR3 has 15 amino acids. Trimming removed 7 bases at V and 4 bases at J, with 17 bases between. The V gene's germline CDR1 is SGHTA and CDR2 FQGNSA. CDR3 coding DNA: TGTGCCAGCACCCAGAGGGCAGGGCGATACAATGAGCAGTTCTTC. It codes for CASTQRAGRYNEQFF.

The CDR3 DNA follows: TGCGCCAGCAGCCCCGACAGGACAGCTAACTATGGCTACACCTTC. It codes for CASSPDRTANYGYTF. The rearrangement links TRBV5-1 to TRBJ1-2, with a tentative D call TRBD1 (6 bases). Per the germline V gene, CDR1 is SGHRS and CDR2 is YFSETQ. Trimming stripped 4 bases from V and 0 bases from J, with 13 bases between. The CDR3 spans 15 residues.

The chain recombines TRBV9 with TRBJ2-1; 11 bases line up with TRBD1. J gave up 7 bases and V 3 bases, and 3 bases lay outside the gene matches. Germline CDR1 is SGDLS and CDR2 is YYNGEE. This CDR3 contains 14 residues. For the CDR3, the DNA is TGTGCCAGCAGCGACGGGACAGGGGGAAATGAGCAGTTCTTC. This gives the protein CASSDGTGGNEQFF.

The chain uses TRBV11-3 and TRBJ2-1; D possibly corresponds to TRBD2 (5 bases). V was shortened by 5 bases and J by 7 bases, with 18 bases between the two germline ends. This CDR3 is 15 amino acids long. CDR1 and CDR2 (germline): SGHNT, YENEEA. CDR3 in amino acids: CASSPARTPGNEQFF. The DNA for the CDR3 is TGTGCCAGCAGCCCAGCAAGGACGCCGGGGAATGAGCAGTTCTTC. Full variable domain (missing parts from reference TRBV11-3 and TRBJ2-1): EAGVVQSPRYKIIEKKQPVAFWCNPISGHNTLYWYLQNLGQGPELLIRYENEEAVDDSQLPKDRFSAERLKGVDSTLKIQPAELGDSAVYLCASSPARTPGNEQFFGPGTRLTVL.

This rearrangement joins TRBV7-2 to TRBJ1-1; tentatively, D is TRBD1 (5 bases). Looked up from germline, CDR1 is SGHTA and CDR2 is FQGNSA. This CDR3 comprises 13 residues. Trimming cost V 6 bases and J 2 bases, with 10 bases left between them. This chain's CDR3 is CASSTDRNTEAFF. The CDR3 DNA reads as TGTGCCAGCAGTACAGACAGAAACACTGAAGCTTTCTTT. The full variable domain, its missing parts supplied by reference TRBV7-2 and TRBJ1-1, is GAGVSQSPSNKVTEKGKDVELRCDPISGHTALYWYRQSLGQGLEFLIYFQGNSAPDKSGLPSDRFSAERTGGSVSTLTIQRTQQEDSAVYLCASSTDRNTEAFFGQGTRLTVV.

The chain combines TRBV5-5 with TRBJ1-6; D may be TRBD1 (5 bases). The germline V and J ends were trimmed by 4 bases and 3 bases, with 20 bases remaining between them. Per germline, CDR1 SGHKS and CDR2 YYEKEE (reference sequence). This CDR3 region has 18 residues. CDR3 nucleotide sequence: TGTGCCAGCAGCGTCGTCCGCGCAGGGTTTGACTATAATTCACCCCTCCACTTT. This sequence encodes CASSVVRAGFDYNSPLHF.

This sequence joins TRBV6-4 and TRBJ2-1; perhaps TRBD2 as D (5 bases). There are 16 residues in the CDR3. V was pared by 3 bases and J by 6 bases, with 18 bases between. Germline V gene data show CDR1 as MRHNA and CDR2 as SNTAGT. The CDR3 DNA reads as TGTGCCAGCAGTGAGTCCGGGATTAGGTCTACCAATGAGCAGTTCTTC. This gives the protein CASSESGIRSTNEQFF.

CDR3 residues: CASSSSGARNTEAFF. The CDR3 region has the DNA TGCGCCAGCAGCTCCTCCGGAGCGAGAAACACTGAAGCTTTCTTT. This chain links TRBV5-1 with TRBJ1-1; no definite D call. CDR1 is SGHRS and CDR2 is YFSETQ in the germline V gene. The CDR3 is 15 residues long. V was pared by 3 bases and J by 2 bases, with 14 bases between. The full variable domain, completed using reference TRBV5-1 and TRBJ1-1, is KAGVTQTPRYLIKTRGQQVTLSCSPISGHRSVSWYQQTPGQGLQFLFEYFSETQRNKGNFPGRFSGRQFSNSRSEMNVSTLELGDSALYLCASSSSGARNTEAFFGQGTRLTVV.

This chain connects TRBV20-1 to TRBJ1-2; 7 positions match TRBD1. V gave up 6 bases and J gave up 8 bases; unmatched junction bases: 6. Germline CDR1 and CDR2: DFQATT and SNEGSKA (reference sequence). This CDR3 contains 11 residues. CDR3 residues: CSAPTGRGYTF. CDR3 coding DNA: TGCAGTGCCCCGACAGGGCGGGGCTACACCTTC.

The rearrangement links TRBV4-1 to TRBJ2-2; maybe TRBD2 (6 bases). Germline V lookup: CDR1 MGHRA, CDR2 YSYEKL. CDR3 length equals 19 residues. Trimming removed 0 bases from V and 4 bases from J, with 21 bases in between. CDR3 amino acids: CASSQEPWKAGRFTGELFF. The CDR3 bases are TGCGCCAGCAGCCAAGAACCTTGGAAGGCAGGGAGGTTCACCGGGGAGCTGTTTTTT.

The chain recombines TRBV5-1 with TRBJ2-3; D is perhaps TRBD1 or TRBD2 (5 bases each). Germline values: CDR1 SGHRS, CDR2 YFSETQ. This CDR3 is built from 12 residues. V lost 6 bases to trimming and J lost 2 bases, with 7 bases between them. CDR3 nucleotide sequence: TGCGCCAGCAAGGGGACCACAGATACGCAGTATTTT. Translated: CASKGTTDTQYF.

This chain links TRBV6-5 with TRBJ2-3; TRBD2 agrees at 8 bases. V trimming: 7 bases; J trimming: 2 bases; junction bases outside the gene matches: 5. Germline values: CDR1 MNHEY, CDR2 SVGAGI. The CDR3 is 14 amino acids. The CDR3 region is CASTRGGLTDTQYF. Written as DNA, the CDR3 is TGTGCCAGCACCCGGGGGGGCCTCACAGATACGCAGTATTTT.